These 29 T cell receptor beta chains were sequenced from one sample in a study of shared clonotypes between healthy human individuals (dated by TCRdb to about 2020). The receptor library was made with the immunoSEQ multiplex PCR assay. As stored in TCRdb, this immuneACCESS dataset retains in-frame rearrangements with V and J assigned. A fraction of the clones does not appear; measured against another copy, unresolved V genes explain less than half of the discrepancy, and the remainder lacks a known reason. For this sample there are roughly 700,000 clones; approximately 74% appear just once. Of the sample, approximately 1.8% is held by the ten largest clones. The sample comprised memory CD4+ T cells sorted from blood. The cell subset or site label here, explained by the study, means: CD45RA-negative fraction. Receptors were obtained from a woman under 40 in good health.

This clone was seen only a few times. CDR3: CASSVRGGENRADTQYF. CDR3 DNA sequence: TGTGCCAGCAGCGTAAGGGGAGGGGAAAATAGGGCAGATACGCAGTATTTT. The chain recombines TRBV9 with TRBJ2-3; 7 positions match TRBD2. This CDR3 spans 17 amino acids. Unmatched junction bases numbered 12, after V lost 1 base and J lost 4 bases. The germline gives CDR1 SGDLS, CDR2 YYNGEE.

The chain combines TRBV5-1 with TRBJ1-1; no clear D gene. The ends were cut back, 4 bases at V and 3 bases at J, with 16 bases in the middle. The CDR3 loop spans 15 amino acids. CDR1 is SGHRS and CDR2 is YFSETQ in the germline V gene. DNA for the CDR3: TGCGCCAGCAGCAGGAAGTACATGGGCCACACTGAAGCTTTCTTT. This encodes CASSRKYMGHTEAFF.

This clone was recorded once. This chain uses TRBV6-1 with TRBJ1-5; D ambiguous. The V end was cut by 4 bases, the J end by 1 base, with 8 bases between. Germline loops: CDR1 MNHNS, CDR2 SASEGT. There are 14 residues in the CDR3. The CDR3: CASSGVGSNQPQHF. The CDR3 bases are TGTGCCAGCAGTGGGGTGGGGAGCAATCAGCCCCAGCATTTT.

The CDR3 is CASSLGGRVTDTQYF. The CDR3 DNA reads TGCGCCAGCAGCTTGGGAGGCCGAGTGACAGATACGCAGTATTTT. This sequence joins TRBV5-1 and TRBJ2-3; D is undetermined. V gave up 0 bases and J gave up 3 bases, with 11 bases separating them. This CDR3 has 15 residues. The germline gives CDR1 SGHRS, CDR2 YFSETQ.

The CDR3 here is CASGRGNSYNSPLHF. The CDR3 nucleotides are TGTGCCAGCGGGAGGGGCAACTCCTATAATTCACCCCTCCACTTT. The V gene is TRBV2, the J gene TRBJ1-6; D possibly corresponds to TRBD1 (5 bases). This CDR3 is built from 15 residues. Germline V gives CDR1 SNHLY, CDR2 FYNNEI. Trimming left V 8 bases short and J 0 bases short, with 11 bases between.

This clone was found a few times. The chain couples TRBV14 to TRBJ1-1; D not certain. The V end lost 0 bases, the J end lost 1 base, and 12 bases lay between the germline ends. CDR1 SGHDN and CDR2 FVKESK come from the germline V gene. The CDR3 covers 16 residues. CDR3 region: CASSQEGYRPNTEAFF. The CDR3 DNA reads as TGTGCCAGCAGCCAAGAAGGATACAGACCGAACACTGAAGCTTTCTTT.

The J gene is TRBJ2-7, the V gene TRBV7-9; 8 positions agree with TRBD2. Germline V gives CDR1 SEHNR, CDR2 FQNEAQ (reference sequence). J was trimmed by 6 bases and V by 5 bases; bases with no gene match: 12. The length of the CDR3 is 15 residues. The DNA of the CDR3 is TGTGCCAGCAGCCCCCCGGGACTAGTCTTAGGCGAGCAGTACTTC. The encoded protein is CASSPPGLVLGEQYF.

The chain uses TRBV19 and TRBJ2-1; D call uncertain. Germline-derived CDR1 and CDR2 are LNHDA and SQIVND (reference sequence). Trimming pared 1 base from V and 6 bases from J, leaving 7 bases between. The CDR3 totals 13 residues. CDR3 in DNA: TGTGCCAGTAGTATAGGCCCCGGCAATGAGCAGTTCTTC. Protein sequence: CASSIGPGNEQFF.

This clone was observed once. The chain couples TRBV10-1 to TRBJ2-7; D is possibly TRBD1 or TRBD2 (5 bases each). The CDR3 is 13 residues long. Germline assignment: CDR1 WNHNN and CDR2 SYGVQD (reference sequence). Trimming shortened V by 2 bases and J by 8 bases, and 13 bases separated the two germline ends. CDR3 residues: CASSEGTYDKQYF. CDR3 nucleotide sequence: TGCGCCAGCAGTGAGGGGACCTACGATAAGCAGTACTTC.

This rearrangement joins TRBV27 to TRBJ1-4; 9 nucleotides align to TRBD1. Germline assignment: CDR1 MNHEY and CDR2 SMNVEV (reference sequence). CDR3 length: 16 residues. Germline trimming cut 6 bases from V and 8 bases from J; bases unmatched to any gene: 13. The CDR3 sequence: CASRKSRQGVWEKLFF. The CDR3 DNA is TGTGCCAGCAGGAAATCAAGACAGGGGGTATGGGAAAAACTGTTTTTT.

DNA of the CDR3: TGTGCCAGCTCACCCGCTAGCGGGAGGGGGACTCGTGAGCAGTTCTTC. Amino acids: CASSPASGRGTREQFF. The chain carries TRBV18 and TRBJ2-1; 12 bases match TRBD2. J was trimmed by 9 bases and V by 3 bases; bases with no gene match: 9. The CDR3 length is 16 residues. CDR1 is KGHSH, CDR2 LQKENI, per germline. Filled out from reference TRBV18 and TRBJ2-1, the complete variable domain reads NAGVMQNPRHLVRRRGQEARLRCSPMKGHSHVYWYRQLPEEGLKFMVYLQKENIIDESGMPKERFSAEFPKEGPSILRIQQVVRGDSAAYFCASSPASGRGTREQFFGPGTRLTVL.

J is TRBJ2-1 and V is TRBV28; TRBD1 is a possible D gene (5 bases). CDR1 and CDR2 (germline): MDHEN, SYDVKM. V lost 1 base, J lost 9 bases, and 16 bases lay in between. The CDR3 length is 15 residues. The CDR3 DNA reads as TGTGCCAGCAGTTTATCAGGGTACGGGCCTAGTGAGCAGTTCTTC. This sequence encodes CASSLSGYGPSEQFF.

The chain carries TRBV6-5 and TRBJ2-1, with 13 bases fitting TRBD2. The V and J ends lost 4 bases and 6 bases, in that order; junction bases with no gene match: 3. The germline V gene encodes CDR1 MNHEY and CDR2 SVGAGI. The CDR3 runs 15 residues. The CDR3, as DNA: TGTGCCAGCAGTTCTGGACTAGCGGGAGCCAATGAGCAGTTCTTC. It specifies CASSSGLAGANEQFF.

The gene calls are TRBV27 and TRBJ1-2; 7 bases agree with TRBD1. There are 15 residues in the CDR3. V lost 7 bases to trimming and J lost 1 base; unmatched junction nucleotides: 9. Looked up from germline, CDR1 is MNHEY and CDR2 is SMNVEV (reference sequence). CDR3 residues: CASKQGREGNYGYTF. The CDR3 bases are TGTGCCAGCAAACAGGGGCGGGAAGGTAACTATGGCTACACCTTC.

This clone was recorded a few times. The same CDR3 can be traced to other DNA sequences in this sample. V usage is TRBV2 and J usage is TRBJ2-7; a possible D gene is TRBD1 (6 bases). Germline V gene sequence: CDR1 SNHLY, CDR2 FYNNEI. CDR3 length equals 14 residues. Trimming shortened V by 6 bases and J by 0 bases, and 12 bases separated the two germline ends. The CDR3 reads CASREQGSSYEQYF. Written as DNA, the CDR3 is TGTGCCAGCAGGGAACAGGGAAGCTCCTACGAGCAGTACTTC.

This clone was seen a handful of times. V is TRBV30 and J is TRBJ1-4; TRBD1 matches at 9 bases. CDR3 length: 14 amino acids. J was trimmed by 6 bases and V by 4 bases; bases with no gene match: 6. Germline values: CDR1 GTSNPN, CDR2 SVGIG (reference sequence). The CDR3 region is CAWTQGARDEKLFF. The DNA for the CDR3 is TGTGCCTGGACACAGGGGGCTCGGGATGAAAAACTGTTTTTT.

This clone has a handful of counts. The CDR3 DNA follows: TGTGCCAGCAGACCCACCGGCCGGGGACCCCAGCATTTT. It is translated as CASRPTGRGPQHF. This chain uses TRBV6-5 with TRBJ1-5; D is uncertain. Germline V gene sequence: CDR1 MNHEY, CDR2 SVGAGI. The CDR3 is 13 residues long. V lost 6 bases and J lost 10, with 16 bases in between.

V and J are TRBV11-3 and TRBJ2-2; D is unclear. Trimming stripped 1 base from V and 4 bases from J, with 7 bases between. The CDR3 has 14 amino acids. CDR1 is SGHNT, CDR2 YENEEA, per germline. CDR3 sequence reads: CASSLATFTGELFF. CDR3 coding DNA: TGTGCCAGCAGCTTAGCCACCTTCACCGGGGAGCTGTTTTTT.

The V gene is TRBV6-1, the J gene TRBJ1-2; D call uncertain. CDR1 and CDR2 from the germline V gene are MNHNS and SASEGT. Trimming took off 2 bases at V and 6 bases at J, with 16 bases between the two ends. The CDR3 consists of 15 residues. The DNA of the CDR3 is TGTGCCAGCAGTGAAAAGGTTGAGGGATCCCATGGCTACACCTTC. It yields the protein CASSEKVEGSHGYTF.

The chain employs TRBV27 and TRBJ1-5; D is uncertain. Deletions cut 6 bases from V and 1 base from J, with 10 bases between. Germline CDR1 MNHEY, CDR2 SMNVEV (reference sequence). The CDR3 consists of 14 residues. The CDR3 is CASRFLGSNQPQHF. CDR3 coding DNA: TGTGCCAGCAGATTTCTAGGGAGCAATCAGCCCCAGCATTTT.

The rearrangement uses TRBV19 and TRBJ2-3; D perhaps matches TRBD1 (5 bases). Trimming took off 7 bases at V and 5 bases at J, with 16 bases between the two ends. Germline CDR1 and CDR2: LNHDA and SQIVND (reference sequence). This CDR3 is built from 14 residues. The CDR3 coding sequence is TGTGCCAGTACGGCTCAGGGTTACAGAGATACGCAGTATTTT. Amino acids: CASTAQGYRDTQYF.

This clone was detected only a few times. The V call is TRBV5-1, the J call TRBJ1-2; TRBD1 might be the D (5 bases). This CDR3 is 14 amino acids long. Germline lookup yields CDR1 SGHRS and CDR2 YFSETQ. The ends were cut back, 2 bases at V and 4 bases at J, with 12 bases in the middle. CDR3 region: CASSFSEGAYGYTF. The CDR3 coding sequence is TGCGCCAGCAGCTTCAGTGAAGGGGCCTATGGCTACACCTTC.

This clone was counted once. This chain uses TRBV27 with TRBJ2-5, with unresolved D. V gave up 3 bases and J gave up 5 bases, with 13 bases separating them. The CDR3 totals 14 residues. Germline V gene lookup returns CDR1 MNHEY and CDR2 SMNVEV (reference sequence). The CDR3 loop reads CASSFFRAQETQYF. CDR3 DNA: TGTGCCAGCAGTTTCTTTCGGGCCCAGGAGACCCAGTACTTC.

The chain carries TRBV7-2 and TRBJ1-4; the D is unclear. V gave up 5 bases and J gave up 5 bases, with 9 bases separating them. This CDR3 contains 13 residues. Germline V gene data show CDR1 as SGHTA and CDR2 as FQGNSA. In DNA, the CDR3 is TGTGCCAGCAGCAATTTCCAGAATGAAAAACTGTTTTTT. Protein sequence: CASSNFQNEKLFF.

CDR3: CASSTATGGEEKLFF. The DNA of the CDR3 is TGTGCCAGCAGTACCGCGACAGGGGGCGAGGAAAAACTGTTTTTT. The chain carries TRBV6-6 and TRBJ1-4; 10 bases map to TRBD1. From germline, CDR1 is MNHNY and CDR2 SVGAGI (reference sequence). Germline trimming cut 5 bases from V and 8 bases from J; bases unmatched to any gene: 8. The CDR3 totals 15 residues.

The J gene is TRBJ1-1, the V gene TRBV5-1; D may be TRBD1 (6 bases). V was shortened by 4 bases and J by 3 bases, with 16 bases between the two germline ends. Germline CDR1 and CDR2: SGHRS and YFSETQ. The length of the CDR3 is 15 residues. This CDR3 reads CASSVNRAGDTEAFF. In DNA, the CDR3 is TGCGCCAGCAGCGTAAACAGGGCCGGGGACACTGAAGCTTTCTTT.

This clone was counted a few times. The rearrangement uses TRBV27 and TRBJ1-2, with 9 bases aligning to TRBD1. V shed 1 base and J 7 bases; nucleotides not matched to a gene: 7. The CDR3 is 15 residues long. Germline V gene sequence: CDR1 MNHEY, CDR2 SMNVEV (reference sequence). The DNA of the CDR3 is TGTGCCAGCAGTTTATTAACAGGGGGCACATTTGGCTACACCTTC. As protein: CASSLLTGGTFGYTF.

J is TRBJ1-1 and V is TRBV5-1; D remains unclear. This CDR3 is 13 amino acids long. V dropped 0 bases and J dropped 7 bases, with 10 bases sitting between them. Germline CDR1 SGHRS, CDR2 YFSETQ. The CDR3 sequence is CASSLDGNLEAFF. The CDR3, as DNA: TGCGCCAGCAGCTTGGATGGGAACCTTGAAGCTTTCTTT.

This clone has more than one count but fewer than ten. Other DNA sequences of this sample code for an identical CDR3. The gene calls are TRBV19 and TRBJ1-5; D is perhaps TRBD1 (5 bases). V shed 2 bases and J shed 1 base, with 9 bases lying between them. Germline V lookup: CDR1 LNHDA, CDR2 SQIVND (reference sequence). This CDR3 region has 15 residues. Here the CDR3 reads CASSIWGTSNQPQHF. In DNA, the CDR3 is TGTGCCAGTAGTATATGGGGGACCAGCAATCAGCCCCAGCATTTT.